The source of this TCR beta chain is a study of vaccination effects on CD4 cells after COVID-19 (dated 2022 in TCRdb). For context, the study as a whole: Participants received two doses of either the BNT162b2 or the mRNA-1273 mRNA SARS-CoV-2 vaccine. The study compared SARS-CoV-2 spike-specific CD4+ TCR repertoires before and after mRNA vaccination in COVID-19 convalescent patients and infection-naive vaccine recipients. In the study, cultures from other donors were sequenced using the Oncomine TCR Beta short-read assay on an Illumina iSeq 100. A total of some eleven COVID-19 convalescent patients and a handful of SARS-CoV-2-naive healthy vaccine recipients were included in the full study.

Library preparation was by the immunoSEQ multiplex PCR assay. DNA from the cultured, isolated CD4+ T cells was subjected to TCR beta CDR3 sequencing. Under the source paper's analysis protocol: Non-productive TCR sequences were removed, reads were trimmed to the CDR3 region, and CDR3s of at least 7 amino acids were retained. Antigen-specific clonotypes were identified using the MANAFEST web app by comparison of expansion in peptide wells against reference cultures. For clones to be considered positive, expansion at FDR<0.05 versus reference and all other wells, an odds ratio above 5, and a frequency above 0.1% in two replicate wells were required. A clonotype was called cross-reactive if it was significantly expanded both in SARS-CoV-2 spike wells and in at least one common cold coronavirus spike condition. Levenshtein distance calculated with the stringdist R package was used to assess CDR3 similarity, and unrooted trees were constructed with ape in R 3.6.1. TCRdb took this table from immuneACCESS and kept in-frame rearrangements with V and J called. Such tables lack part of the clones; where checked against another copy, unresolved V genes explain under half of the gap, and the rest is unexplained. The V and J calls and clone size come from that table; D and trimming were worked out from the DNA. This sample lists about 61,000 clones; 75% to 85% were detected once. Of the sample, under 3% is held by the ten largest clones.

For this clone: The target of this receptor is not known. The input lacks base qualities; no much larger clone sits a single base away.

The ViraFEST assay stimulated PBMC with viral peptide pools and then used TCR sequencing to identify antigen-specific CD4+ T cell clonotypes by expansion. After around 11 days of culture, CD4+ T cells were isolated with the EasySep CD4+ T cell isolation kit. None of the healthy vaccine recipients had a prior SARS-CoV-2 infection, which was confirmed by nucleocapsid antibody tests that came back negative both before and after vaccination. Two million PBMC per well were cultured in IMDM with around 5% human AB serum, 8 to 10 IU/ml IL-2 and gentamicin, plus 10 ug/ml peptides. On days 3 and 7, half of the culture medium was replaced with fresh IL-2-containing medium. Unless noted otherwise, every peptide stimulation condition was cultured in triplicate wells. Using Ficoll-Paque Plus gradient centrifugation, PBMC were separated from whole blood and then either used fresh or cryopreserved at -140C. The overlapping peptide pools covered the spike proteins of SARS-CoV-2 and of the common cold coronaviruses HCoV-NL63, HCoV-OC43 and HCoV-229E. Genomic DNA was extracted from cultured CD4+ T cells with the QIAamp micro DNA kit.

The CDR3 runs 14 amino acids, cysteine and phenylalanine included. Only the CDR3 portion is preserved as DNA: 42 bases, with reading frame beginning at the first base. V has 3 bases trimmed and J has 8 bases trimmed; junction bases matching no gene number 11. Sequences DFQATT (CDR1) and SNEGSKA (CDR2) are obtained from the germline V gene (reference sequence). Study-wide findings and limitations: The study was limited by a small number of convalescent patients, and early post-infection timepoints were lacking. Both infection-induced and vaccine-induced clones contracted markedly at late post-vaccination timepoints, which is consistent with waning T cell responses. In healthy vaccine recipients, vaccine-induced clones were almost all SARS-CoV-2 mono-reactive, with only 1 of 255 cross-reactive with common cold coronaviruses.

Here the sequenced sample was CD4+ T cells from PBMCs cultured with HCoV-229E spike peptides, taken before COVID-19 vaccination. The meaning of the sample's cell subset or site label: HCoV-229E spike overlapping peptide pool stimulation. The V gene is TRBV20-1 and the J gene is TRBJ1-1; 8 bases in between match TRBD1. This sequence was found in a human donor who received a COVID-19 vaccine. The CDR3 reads CSASKQGAVFEAFF. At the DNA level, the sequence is TGCAGTGCTAGTAAGCAGGGGGCGGTTTTCGAAGCTTTCTTT.